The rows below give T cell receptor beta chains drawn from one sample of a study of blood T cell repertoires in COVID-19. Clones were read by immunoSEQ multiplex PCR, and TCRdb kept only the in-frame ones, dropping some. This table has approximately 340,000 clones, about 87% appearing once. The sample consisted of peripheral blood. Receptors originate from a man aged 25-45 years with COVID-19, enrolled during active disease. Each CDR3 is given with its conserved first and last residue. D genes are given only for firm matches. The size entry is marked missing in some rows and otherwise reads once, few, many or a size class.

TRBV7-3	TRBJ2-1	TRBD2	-	TGTGCCAGCAGCCCCTCTCGGACTAGCGGGGGTTCGAATGGGTACAATGAGCAGTTCTTC	CASSPSRTSGGSNGYNEQFF
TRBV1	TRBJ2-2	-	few	TGCACCAGCAGCCACTTCCCTGATCCCGGGACAGGGGAAAAGTCCTTCGCCGGGGAGCTGTTTTTT	CTSSHFPDPGTGEKSFAGELFF
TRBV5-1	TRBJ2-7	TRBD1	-	TGCGCCAGCAGCTTGTGGGACAGGGGCTACGAGCAGTACTTC	CASSLWDRGYEQYF
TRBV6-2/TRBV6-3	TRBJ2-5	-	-	TGTGCCAGCAGTTACGAGCGTGTTAGCGGAAACCTCATAAGAGAGACCCAGTACTTC	CASSYERVSGNLIRETQYF
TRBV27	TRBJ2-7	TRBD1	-	TGTGCCAGCAGTAATACAGGGGCCCCTTACGAGCAGTACTTC	CASSNTGAPYEQYF
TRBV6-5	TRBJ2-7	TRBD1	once	TGTGCCAGCACCGCGTCGGGGACAGGGGCCCACGAGCAGTACTTC	CASTASGTGAHEQYF
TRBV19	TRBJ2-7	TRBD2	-	TGTGCCAGTAGTTGGACTAGTTCCTACGAGCAGTACTTC	CASSWTSSYEQYF
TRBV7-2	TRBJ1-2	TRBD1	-	TGTGCCAGCAGCTTAGTTGGGACAGGGTCCGTAAACTATGGCTACACCTTC	CASSLVGTGSVNYGYTF
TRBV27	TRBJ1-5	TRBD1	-	TGTGCCAGCAGTTTAAGACAGGGATTCCAGCCCCAGCATTTT	CASSLRQGFQPQHF
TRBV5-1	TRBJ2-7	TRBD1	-	TGCGCCAGCAGCGCCCGGGACAGGGGAATCGGGCAGTACTTC	CASSARDRGIGQYF
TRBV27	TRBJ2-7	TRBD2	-	TGTGCCAGCAGTTTATTTAGCGGGAGTGAGTACGAGCAGTACTTC	CASSLFSGSEYEQYF
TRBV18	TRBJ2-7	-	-	TGTGCCAGCTCACCACCTTCGACAGCGTCGTTTCACGAGCAGTACTTC	CASSPPSTASFHEQYF
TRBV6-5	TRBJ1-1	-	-	TGTGCCAGCAGTTACTCGACAGCATCTATGAACACTGAAGCTTTCTTT	CASSYSTASMNTEAFF
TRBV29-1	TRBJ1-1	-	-	TGCAGCGTTGACCTGGGGGGTTGGACTGAAGCTTTCTTT	CSVDLGGWTEAFF
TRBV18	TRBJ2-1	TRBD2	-	TGTGCCAGCTCACTTGGAGGGACTAGCGGGAGGAATGAGCAGTTCTTC	CASSLGGTSGRNEQFF
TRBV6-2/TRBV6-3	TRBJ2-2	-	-	TGTGCCAGCAGTTACACGGTCAGGTCCGGGGAGCTGTTTTTT	CASSYTVRSGELFF
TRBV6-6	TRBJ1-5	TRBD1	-	TGTGCCAGCAGTTGGGGACAGGGGCGGAATCAGCCCCAGCATTTT	CASSWGQGRNQPQHF
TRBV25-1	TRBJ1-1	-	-	TGTGCCAGCAGTGCCACAGGGAGGGTGAACACTGAAGCTTTCTTT	CASSATGRVNTEAFF
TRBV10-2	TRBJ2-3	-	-	TGCGCCAGCAGTGAGTCGGGGAGGGGGGCCACAGATACGCAGTATTTT	CASSESGRGATDTQYF
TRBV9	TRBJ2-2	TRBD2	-	TGTGCCAGCAGCGTCCGGGACTATTCGAACACCGGGGAGCTGTTTTTT	CASSVRDYSNTGELFF
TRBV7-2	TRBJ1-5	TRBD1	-	TGTGCCAGCAGCTTAGAGGGACAGTGGTATAGCAATCAGCCCCAGCATTTT	CASSLEGQWYSNQPQHF
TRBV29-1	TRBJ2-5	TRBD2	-	TGCAGCGTTGCCCTAGCGGGAGTAGGGGAGACCCAGTACTTC	CSVALAGVGETQYF
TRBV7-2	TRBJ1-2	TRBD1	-	TGTGCCAGCAGCTTGCGACAGGGGTCTAACTATGGCTACACCTTC	CASSLRQGSNYGYTF
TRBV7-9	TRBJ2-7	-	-	TGTGCCAGCAGCTTCAGGGAAGGCCCGTACGAGCAGTACTTC	CASSFREGPYEQYF
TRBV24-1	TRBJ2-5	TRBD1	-	TGTGCCACCAGTGATTTGCGTCCAGGGGGCAAAGAGACCCAGTACTTC	CATSDLRPGGKETQYF
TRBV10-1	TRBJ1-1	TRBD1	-	TGCGCCAGCCGAATGAGACAGGGGGAGATGAACACTGAAGCTTTCTTT	CASRMRQGEMNTEAFF
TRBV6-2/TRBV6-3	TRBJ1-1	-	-	TGTGCCAGCAGCTCCGGGATCCGCTTGGCGGACACTGAAGCTTTCTTT	CASSSGIRLADTEAFF
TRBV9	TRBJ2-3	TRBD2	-	TGTGCCAGCAGCGCCACTAGCGGGGGGTTCGCAGATACGCAGTATTTT	CASSATSGGFADTQYF
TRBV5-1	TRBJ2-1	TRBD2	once	TGCGCCAGCAGCCGGGACTACCCGCCTGGCAATGAGCAGTTCTTC	CASSRDYPPGNEQFF
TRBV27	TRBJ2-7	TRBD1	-	TGTGCCAGCTGGGACAGGGGCACCGAGCAGTACTTC	CASWDRGTEQYF
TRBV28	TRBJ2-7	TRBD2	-	TGTGCCAGCAGTACCCCGGGACTAGGTTCCTACGAGCAGTACTTC	CASSTPGLGSYEQYF
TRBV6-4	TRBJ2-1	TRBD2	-	TGTGCCAGCAGTGAGGGACTAGATACCAATGAGCAGTTCTTC	CASSEGLDTNEQFF
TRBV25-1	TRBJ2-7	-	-	TGTGCCAGCAGTGGTCAACAGGGCTACGAGCAGTACTTC	CASSGQQGYEQYF
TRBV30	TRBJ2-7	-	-	TGTGCCTGGGAGAGCGGCAGGACTTACGAGCAGTACTTC	CAWESGRTYEQYF
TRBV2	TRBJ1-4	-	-	TGTGCCAGCAGTGAAGCGGGCAGGTTGGATGAAAAACTGTTTTTT	CASSEAGRLDEKLFF
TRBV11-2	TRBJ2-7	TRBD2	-	TGTGCCAGCAGCCTCGGGACTAGCGGGTTCTCCTACGAGCAGTACTTC	CASSLGTSGFSYEQYF
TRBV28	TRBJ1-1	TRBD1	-	TGTGCCAGCAGCGGACCGGGACAGGGTGTAGCTGAAGCTTTCTTT	CASSGPGQGVAEAFF
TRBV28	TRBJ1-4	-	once	TGTGCCAGCAGTTTCGGCGGGGCAGCTGGAGAAAAACTGTTTTTT	CASSFGGAAGEKLFF
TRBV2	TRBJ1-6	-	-	TGTGCCAGCAGCTTTAACAGGCCAGATAATTCACCCCTCCACTTT	CASSFNRPDNSPLHF
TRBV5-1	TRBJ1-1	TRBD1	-	TGCGCCAGCAGCTTCGGACAGGGGTTCACTGAAGCTTTCTTT	CASSFGQGFTEAFF
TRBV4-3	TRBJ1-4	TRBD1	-	TGCGCCAGCAGCCAAGAGGGACCCGGGACAGTGAATGAAAAACTGTTTTTT	CASSQEGPGTVNEKLFF
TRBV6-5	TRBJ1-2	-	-	TGTGCTACAGGGCAGGGGAGGGCTGGCTACACCTTC	CATGQGRAGYTF
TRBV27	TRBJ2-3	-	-	TGTGCCAGCAGGCGACAGGTCTCACCAGGGGATACGCAGTATTTT	CASRRQVSPGDTQYF
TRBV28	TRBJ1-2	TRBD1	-	TGTGCCAGCAGTCCGATGATACCGGGACAGTACTTGGGACGTTATGGCTACACCTTC	CASSPMIPGQYLGRYGYTF
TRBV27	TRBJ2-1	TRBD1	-	TGTGCCAGCAGTCCTGCAAGGAAGGGGGCGAATGAGCAGTTCTTC	CASSPARKGANEQFF
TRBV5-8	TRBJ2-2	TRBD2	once	TGTGCCAGCAGCCCTAGGACTAGCGGGTACACCGGGGAGCTGTTTTTT	CASSPRTSGYTGELFF